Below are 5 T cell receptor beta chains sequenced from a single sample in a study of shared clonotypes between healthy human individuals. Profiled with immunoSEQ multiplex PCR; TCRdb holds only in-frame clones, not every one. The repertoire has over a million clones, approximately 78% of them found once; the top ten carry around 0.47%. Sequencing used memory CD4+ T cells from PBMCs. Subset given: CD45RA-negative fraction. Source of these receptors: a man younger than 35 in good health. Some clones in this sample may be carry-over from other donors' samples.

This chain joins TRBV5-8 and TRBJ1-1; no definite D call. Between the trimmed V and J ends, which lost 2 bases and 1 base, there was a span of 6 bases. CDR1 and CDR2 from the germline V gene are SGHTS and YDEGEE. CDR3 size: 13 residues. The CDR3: CASSFRQNTEAFF. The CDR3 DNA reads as TGTGCCAGCAGCTTTAGACAGAACACTGAAGCTTTCTTT.

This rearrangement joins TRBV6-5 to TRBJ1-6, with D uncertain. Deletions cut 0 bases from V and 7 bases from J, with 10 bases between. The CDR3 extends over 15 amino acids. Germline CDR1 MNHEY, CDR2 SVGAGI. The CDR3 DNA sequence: TGTGCCAGCAGTTACTCGACGGCCCTAAATTCACCCCTCCACTTT. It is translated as CASSYSTALNSPLHF.

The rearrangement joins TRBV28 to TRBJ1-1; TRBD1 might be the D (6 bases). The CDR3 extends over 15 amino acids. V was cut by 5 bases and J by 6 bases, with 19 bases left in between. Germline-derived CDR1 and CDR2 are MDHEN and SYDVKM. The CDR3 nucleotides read TGTGCCAGCAGTAACCCCCGACAGGCGGCCGCTGAAGCTTTCTTT. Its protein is CASSNPRQAAAEAFF.

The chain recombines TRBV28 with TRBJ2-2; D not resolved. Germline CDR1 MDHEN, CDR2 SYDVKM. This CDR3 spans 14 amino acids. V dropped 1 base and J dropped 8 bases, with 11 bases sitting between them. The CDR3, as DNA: TGTGCCAGCAGTTTATCCCCGGTCCAGGGGGAGCTGTTTTTT. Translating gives CASSLSPVQGELFF. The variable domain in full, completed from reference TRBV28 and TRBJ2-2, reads DVKVTQSSRYLVKRTGEKVFLECVQDMDHENMFWYRQDPGLGLRLIYFSYDVKMKEKGDIPEGYSVSREKKERFSLILESASTNQTSMYLCASSLSPVQGELFFGEGSRLTVL.

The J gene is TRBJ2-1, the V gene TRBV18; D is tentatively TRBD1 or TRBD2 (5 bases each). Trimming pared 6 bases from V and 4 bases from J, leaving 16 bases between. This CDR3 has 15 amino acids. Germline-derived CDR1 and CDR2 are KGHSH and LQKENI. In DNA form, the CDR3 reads TGTGCCAGCTCGCCCGGGACGCTTGATTACAATGAGCAGTTCTTC. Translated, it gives CASSPGTLDYNEQFF.